What follows are 13 T cell receptor beta chains derived from one specimen sequenced in a study of T cell responses to AZD1222 COVID-19 vaccine. TCRdb keeps only in-frame clones here, not all; method: immunoSEQ multiplex PCR. The table records 80,000 to 100,000 clones, just under 90% of them present only once. The material sequenced was peripheral blood, taken on day 0 of MenACWY control vaccination. These receptors came from an adult in good health.

This clone was counted ten times or more. The rearrangement uses TRBV27 and TRBJ1-5, with no clear D. The V end was cut by 0 bases, the J end by 5 bases, with 11 bases between. The germline CDR1 and CDR2 sequences are MNHEY and SMNVEV (reference sequence). This CDR3 is 15 amino acids long. The CDR3 sequence: CASSLSASPYQPQHF. CDR3 coding DNA: TGTGCCAGCAGTTTATCCGCGAGCCCTTATCAGCCCCAGCATTTT.

The chain couples TRBV15 to TRBJ1-1; possible D gene TRBD1, 6 bases. V was shortened by 9 bases and J by 1 base, with 18 bases between the two germline ends. Per germline, CDR1 LNHNV and CDR2 YYDKDF (reference sequence). The CDR3 totals 15 residues. The DNA of the CDR3 is TGTGCCACGCAGGGGATTACCGTGGGGAACACTGAAGCTTTCTTT. It specifies CATQGITVGNTEAFF.

The V gene is TRBV6-5, the J gene TRBJ1-4; the D is unclear. The CDR3 sequence is 15 residues long. V lost 7 bases to trimming and J lost 0 bases, with 12 bases between them. Germline V gives CDR1 MNHEY, CDR2 SVGAGI. Here the CDR3 DNA reads TGTGCCAGCACCTACGGCGGAGCAACTAATGAAAAACTGTTTTTT. Its translation: CASTYGGATNEKLFF.

V gene TRBV15 combines with J gene TRBJ1-5; D is unclear. V was pared by 0 bases and J by 3 bases, with 9 bases between. Germline values: CDR1 LNHNV, CDR2 YYDKDF (reference sequence). The CDR3 runs to 15 residues. CDR3 amino acids: CATSRDDQDNQPQHF. In DNA form, the CDR3 reads TGTGCCACCAGCAGAGATGACCAGGACAATCAGCCCCAGCATTTT.

The chain carries TRBV10-1 and TRBJ1-1, with 7 bases aligning to TRBD1. The V and J ends lost 6 bases and 1 base, in that order; junction bases with no gene match: 5. From germline, CDR1 is WNHNN and CDR2 SYGVQD (reference sequence). CDR3 length equals 14 residues. The CDR3 region is CASSRDSSNTEAFF. In DNA, the CDR3 is TGCGCCAGCAGCCGGGACAGCTCGAACACTGAAGCTTTCTTT.

V is TRBV6-5 and J is TRBJ2-7; 8 nucleotides agree with TRBD2. V lost 0 bases and J lost 2; bases outside the gene matches: 6. The germline V gene has CDR1 MNHEY and CDR2 SVGAGI. This CDR3 contains 16 residues. Here the CDR3 reads CASSYSGSGGAYEQYF. In DNA, the CDR3 is TGTGCCAGCAGTTACTCGGGGAGCGGGGGTGCCTACGAGCAGTACTTC.

This clone was found a few times. This sequence joins TRBV2 and TRBJ2-1, with D uncertain. CDR3 size: 13 residues. CDR1 is SNHLY and CDR2 is FYNNEI in the germline V gene. Between the trimmed V and J ends, which lost 10 bases and 3 bases, there was a span of 13 bases. The CDR3 region is CATSQLSYNEQFF. The CDR3, as DNA: TGTGCCACCTCGCAGCTGAGCTACAATGAGCAGTTCTTC.

The chain uses TRBV6-2 or TRBV6-3 and TRBJ1-2; TRBD1 is a possible D gene (5 bases). CDR1 and CDR2 from the germline V gene are MNHEY and SVGEGT. The CDR3 has 14 residues. V was pared by 2 bases and J by 4 bases, with 11 bases between. CDR3 loop: CASSYPDMIYGYTF. CDR3 in DNA: TGTGCCAGCAGTTACCCGGACATGATCTATGGCTACACCTTC.

The CDR3 region is CASTEGPLGYGYTF. CDR3 nucleotide sequence: TGTGCCAGCACCGAAGGGCCCCTGGGGTATGGCTACACCTTC. This chain joins TRBV6-5 and TRBJ1-2, with D unclear. V was pared by 7 bases and J by 5 bases, with 17 bases between. In germline, CDR1 is MNHEY, CDR2 SVGAGI. The CDR3 consists of 14 residues.

V is TRBV6-5 and J is TRBJ2-7, with a possible D match to TRBD2 (5 bases). V lost 3 bases, J lost 1 base, and 13 bases lay in between. This CDR3 is built from 15 residues. Germline lookup yields CDR1 MNHEY and CDR2 SVGAGI. The CDR3 nucleotides are TGTGCCAGCAGTTATGGGGAGCCAGCGTCCTACGAGCAGTACTTC. Translating gives CASSYGEPASYEQYF.

The chain joins TRBV19 to TRBJ2-7, with unresolved D. V was pared by 7 bases and J by 2 bases, with 15 bases between. There are 14 residues in the CDR3. CDR1 and CDR2 from the germline V gene are LNHDA and SQIVND (reference sequence). The CDR3 region is CASMTGFGPYEQYF. DNA for the CDR3: TGTGCCAGTATGACTGGCTTTGGGCCCTACGAGCAGTACTTC.

The rearrangement uses TRBV5-1 and TRBJ1-4; D is perhaps TRBD1 (6 bases). The CDR3 is 14 residues long. Germline V lookup: CDR1 SGHRS, CDR2 YFSETQ. V lost 1 base and J lost 8, with 12 bases in between. CDR3 sequence: CASSLQGFGEKLFF. Written as DNA, the CDR3 is TGCGCCAGCAGCTTGCAGGGGTTTGGCGAAAAACTGTTTTTT.

The chain employs TRBV6-2 or TRBV6-3 and TRBJ2-1; possible D gene TRBD2, 6 bases. The CDR3 sequence is 13 residues long. Trimming pared 2 bases from V and 9 bases from J, leaving 11 bases between. Germline V gives CDR1 MNHEY, CDR2 SVGEGT. The CDR3 here is CASSYKMGGEQFF. In DNA form, the CDR3 reads TGTGCCAGCAGTTACAAAATGGGGGGTGAGCAGTTCTTC.